The 8 T cell receptor beta chains below were found in one sample sequenced in a study of shared clonotypes between healthy human individuals. Only in-frame clones appear in the TCRdb table, and some are missing; sequencing was by immunoSEQ multiplex PCR. The sample lists 2 million or so clones, 85% to 95% occurring once. Sample: naive CD4+ T cells sorted from blood. Subset denoted: CD45RA+ positively selected. The receptor source for this set is a man aged 18 to 29 in good health.

The chain uses TRBV5-8 and TRBJ1-3; no clear D gene. Looked up from germline, CDR1 is SGHTS and CDR2 is YDEGEE. This CDR3 is 14 amino acids long. V was cut by 3 bases and J by 0 bases, with 7 bases left in between. Here the CDR3 DNA reads TGTGCCAGCAGCTCAGTGCTCTCTGGAAACACCATATATTTT. Translated, it gives CASSSVLSGNTIYF.

The CDR3 DNA follows: TGTGCCAGCAGCTCGGGACAAATAAGAGATTCACCCCTCCACTTT. Its translation is CASSSGQIRDSPLHF. The chain is built from TRBV5-6 and TRBJ1-6; D may be TRBD1 (6 bases). The CDR3 has 15 amino acids. V was cut by 3 bases and J by 8 bases, with 15 bases left in between. Germline V gene lookup returns CDR1 SGHDT and CDR2 YYEEEE.

The gene calls are TRBV5-1 and TRBJ2-3; TRBD2 aligns across 7 bases. V trimming: 0 bases; J trimming: 6 bases; junction bases outside the gene matches: 10. The germline V gene encodes CDR1 SGHRS and CDR2 YFSETQ. The CDR3 is 16 amino acids. The CDR3 DNA reads TGCGCCAGCAGCTTGGTGGGGCTAGCGGTGGGGGATACGCAGTATTTT. Protein sequence: CASSLVGLAVGDTQYF.

The rearrangement uses TRBV5-1 and TRBJ1-1; weak D call: TRBD1 (6 bases). This CDR3 is built from 13 residues. Between the trimmed V and J ends, which lost 7 bases and 5 bases, there was a span of 15 bases. From germline, CDR1 is SGHRS and CDR2 YFSETQ. CDR3 coding DNA: TGCGCCAGCGGGACGGGGGGCGGAACTGAAGCTTTCTTT. It translates to CASGTGGGTEAFF.

V and J are TRBV7-9 and TRBJ2-7; TRBD1 matches at 10 bases. Per the germline V gene, CDR1 is SEHNR and CDR2 is FQNEAQ (reference sequence). The CDR3 totals 15 residues. V was pared by 5 bases and J by 4 bases, with 8 bases of the junction left unmatched. This chain's CDR3 is CASSASGTGEYEQYF. The CDR3 DNA is TGTGCCAGCAGCGCCTCCGGGACAGGGGAATACGAGCAGTACTTC.

The chain uses TRBV6-5 and TRBJ2-3, with D possibly being TRBD1 or TRBD2 (5 bases each). Germline CDR1 and CDR2: MNHEY and SVGAGI. The V end was cut by 7 bases, the J end by 5 bases, with 16 bases between. This CDR3 is built from 14 residues. The CDR3 nucleotides are TGTGCCAGCAAGGGGACCATATCAGTAGATACGCAGTATTTT. This encodes CASKGTISVDTQYF.

V is TRBV28 and J is TRBJ1-5; perhaps TRBD1 as D (6 bases). V was trimmed by 5 bases and J by 0 bases, leaving 17 bases between them. The CDR3 has 17 amino acids. Germline V gives CDR1 MDHEN, CDR2 SYDVKM. CDR3: CASSLRPTGTSNQPQHF. Here the CDR3 DNA reads TGTGCCAGCAGTCTCCGCCCGACAGGAACTAGCAATCAGCCCCAGCATTTT.

This chain links TRBV30 with TRBJ1-3; possible D gene TRBD1, 5 bases. V was trimmed by 5 bases and J by 0 bases, leaving 11 bases between them. Germline V lookup: CDR1 GTSNPN, CDR2 SVGIG (reference sequence). The CDR3 is 14 residues long. CDR3 in DNA: TGTGCCTGGCCGGGGGGATACTCTGGAAACACCATATATTTT. Protein product: CAWPGGYSGNTIYF.